Below are 25 T cell receptor beta chains sequenced from a single sample in a study of Graves' ophthalmopathy and Graves' hyperthyroidism. Amplification from RNA transcripts yielded the TCR beta CDR3 regions. Amplification began with first-round RT-PCR using HTBI primers, then second-round multiplex PCR was performed. A single record per CDR3 protein comes from TCRdb applying MiXCR to the multiplex PCR reads. Of roughly 230,000 distinct CDR3 sequences in the sample, around a fifth were seen once. Material for sequencing was peripheral blood. The receptors were gathered from a woman aged 45-65 years with Graves' ophthalmopathy.

This clonotype was recorded many times. The chain combines TRBV2 with TRBJ1-5; TRBD1 is a possible D gene (5 bases). The CDR3 runs to 15 residues. Germline lookup yields CDR1 SNHLY and CDR2 FYNNEI. With 6 bases removed from V and 1 base from J, the gap between germline ends came to 13 bases. The CDR3 sequence is CASRGVRASNQPQHF. CDR3 bases: TGTGCCAGCAGGGGGGTCAGGGCCAGCAATCAGCCCCAGCATTTT.

This clonotype has a count of ten or more. The chain has TRBV27 and TRBJ1-5, with D unresolved. In germline, CDR1 is MNHEY, CDR2 SMNVEV (reference sequence). The CDR3 sequence is 13 residues long. V lost 6 bases and J 1 base, leaving 7 bases between the germline ends. CDR3 region: CASSYRSNQPQHF. Here the CDR3 DNA reads TGTGCCAGCAGCTATCGGAGCAATCAGCCCCAGCATTTT.

This clonotype occurred many times. This chain joins TRBV24-1 and TRBJ2-7; D is possibly TRBD1 or TRBD2 (5 bases each). The CDR3 covers 13 residues. The germline V and J ends were trimmed by 4 bases and 3 bases, with 9 bases remaining between them. Germline V lookup: CDR1 KGHDR, CDR2 SFDVKD. The CDR3 is CATSEGTNYEQYF. The DNA of the CDR3 is TGTGCCACCAGTGAGGGGACGAACTACGAGCAGTACTTC.

This clonotype was observed at least ten times. The chain employs TRBV6-2 or TRBV6-3 and TRBJ1-6, with TRBD1 identical over 9 bases. V gave up 4 bases and J gave up 9 bases; unmatched junction bases: 4. CDR3 size: 14 residues. Germline V gene sequence: CDR1 MNHEY, CDR2 SVGEGT. The DNA of the CDR3 is TGTGCCAGCAGTTCGGGACAGGGTTTTTCACCCCTCCACTTT. Translating gives CASSSGQGFSPLHF.

This clonotype was found many times. The chain couples TRBV6-2 or TRBV6-3 to TRBJ2-7; D gene ambiguous. Germline V gene sequence: CDR1 MNHEY, CDR2 SVGEGT. V was trimmed by 2 bases and J by 0 bases, leaving 11 bases between them. CDR3 size: 15 residues. This CDR3 is CASSYARLSSYEQYF. In DNA, the CDR3 is TGTGCCAGCAGTTACGCCCGCCTGAGCTCCTACGAGCAGTACTTC.

This sequence joins TRBV28 and TRBJ1-5; 9 bases align to TRBD1. The CDR3 contains 16 residues. The junction had 6 bases not matched to a gene; V was cut back by 6 bases and J by 0 bases. Germline CDR1 MDHEN, CDR2 SYDVKM. CDR3 nucleotides: TGTGCCAGCAGACCTAGGACAGGGGCTAGCAATCAGCCCCAGCATTTT. Protein: CASRPRTGASNQPQHF.

V and J are TRBV19 and TRBJ2-5; TRBD2 is a possible D gene (6 bases). CDR3 length equals 13 residues. The V gene lost 8 bases and the J gene lost 4 bases, with 14 bases spanning the gap. Germline-derived CDR1 and CDR2 are LNHDA and SQIVND (reference sequence). The CDR3 bases are TGTGCCAGTGCGGGGAGCAGAGGAGAGACCCAGTACTTC. Protein sequence: CASAGSRGETQYF.

This clonotype has at least ten counts. This chain links TRBV12-3 or TRBV12-4 with TRBJ1-2; D is uncertain. The CDR3 runs 13 residues. The V end lost 6 bases, the J end lost 2 bases, and 10 bases lay between the germline ends. CDR3 region: CASRPGGNYGYTF. The CDR3, as DNA: TGTGCCAGCAGACCCGGTGGGAACTATGGCTACACCTTC.

This clonotype was seen repeatedly, ten times or more. The chain combines TRBV12-3 or TRBV12-4 with TRBJ1-1, with D unclear. Trimming cost V 6 bases and J 0 bases, with 11 bases left between them. The CDR3 spans 14 residues. CDR3 in amino acids: CASSQTTLNTEAFF. In DNA, the CDR3 is TGTGCCAGCAGCCAAACAACTTTGAACACTGAAGCTTTCTTT.

This clonotype was detected many times. The genes are TRBV12-3 or TRBV12-4 and TRBJ1-3, with D possibly TRBD1 on 5 matching bases. Trimming removed 1 base at V and 4 bases at J, with 8 bases between. CDR3 size: 14 residues. The CDR3 DNA sequence: TGTGCCAGCAGTTTAGGGACAAGGGGAAACACCATATATTTT. Translated: CASSLGTRGNTIYF.

This clonotype was seen at least ten times. The rearrangement joins TRBV6-2 or TRBV6-3 to TRBJ2-4; D may be TRBD1 (6 bases). From germline, CDR1 is MNHEY and CDR2 SVGEGT. CDR3 length: 16 residues. Trimming shortened V by 8 bases and J by 4 bases, and 21 bases separated the two germline ends. The CDR3 bases are TGTGCCAGCCGGGAAGATACAGGACAGCTAAAAAACATTCAGTACTTC. Protein: CASREDTGQLKNIQYF.

This clonotype was counted many times. This chain uses TRBV28 with TRBJ1-1; D ambiguous. V was clipped by 0 bases and J by 10 bases, with 9 bases between them. Looked up from germline, CDR1 is MDHEN and CDR2 is SYDVKM. This CDR3 is built from 12 residues. The CDR3: CASSLWDKPAFF. The CDR3 nucleotides read TGTGCCAGCAGTTTATGGGATAAGCCAGCTTTCTTT.

This clonotype was recorded many times. V usage is TRBV6-2 or TRBV6-3 and J usage is TRBJ1-1, with TRBD1 as a possible D gene (5 bases). V was trimmed by 4 bases and J by 0 bases, leaving 15 bases between them. The CDR3 has 16 residues. From germline, CDR1 is MNHEY and CDR2 SVGEGT. Here the CDR3 reads CASSFQRGGLNTEAFF. DNA of the CDR3: TGTGCCAGCAGTTTCCAGCGGGGGGGGTTGAACACTGAAGCTTTCTTT.

The rearrangement uses TRBV19 and TRBJ2-7; possible D gene TRBD2, 6 bases. The CDR3 loop spans 16 amino acids. V was clipped by 1 base and J by 3 bases, with 16 bases between them. CDR1 and CDR2 (germline): LNHDA, SQIVND (reference sequence). The CDR3 protein is CASSIVWREPIYEQYF. The CDR3 DNA sequence: TGTGCCAGTAGTATAGTCTGGCGGGAACCCATCTACGAGCAGTACTTC.

This clonotype has ten or more counts. The V gene is TRBV20-1, the J gene TRBJ1-1; D is unresolved. The V and J ends lost 5 bases and 1 base respectively, with 8 bases between them. Germline V gives CDR1 DFQATT, CDR2 SNEGSKA (reference sequence). The CDR3 has 12 amino acids. The CDR3 DNA sequence: TGCAGTGCTTACCGACAGAACACTGAAGCTTTCTTT. It encodes CSAYRQNTEAFF.

The V and J genes are TRBV6-1 and TRBJ2-7, with TRBD1 matching over 8 bases. The CDR3 is 14 residues long. The J segment lost 4 bases and the V segment lost 1 base, leaving 3 bases of the junction unmatched. Germline CDR1 reads MNHNS; CDR2 reads SASEGT. CDR3 DNA sequence: TGTGCCAGCAGTGAAGGCGACAGGGGTTACGAGCAGTACTTC. Translating gives CASSEGDRGYEQYF.

This clonotype came up many times. The chain links TRBV20-1 to TRBJ1-2; D remains ambiguous. The CDR3 sequence is 16 residues long. V gave up 0 bases and J gave up 2 bases, with 16 bases separating them. Germline lookup yields CDR1 DFQATT and CDR2 SNEGSKA (reference sequence). The CDR3: CSARDPDKKVNYGYTF. CDR3 DNA: TGCAGTGCTAGAGATCCCGACAAAAAAGTAAACTATGGCTACACCTTC.

This clonotype was detected many times. The rearrangement uses TRBV7-2 and TRBJ2-7; 10 nucleotides match TRBD2. V dropped 4 bases and J dropped 7; count of bases not matched to a gene: 7. Germline values: CDR1 SGHTA, CDR2 FQGNSA. The CDR3 totals 14 residues. The chain's CDR3 is CASSSSGRAREQYF. The CDR3 nucleotides read TGTGCCAGCAGCTCGAGCGGGAGGGCCAGGGAGCAGTACTTC. Full variable domain (outside the CDR3, taken from reference TRBV7-2 and TRBJ2-7): GAGVSQSPSNKVTEKGKDVELRCDPISGHTALYWYRQSLGQGLEFLIYFQGNSAPDKSGLPSDRFSAERTGGSVSTLTIQRTQQEDSAVYLCASSSSGRAREQYFGPGTRLTVT.

This clonotype was seen repeatedly, ten times or more. This chain joins TRBV12-3 or TRBV12-4 and TRBJ2-7; D is perhaps TRBD2 (5 bases). The CDR3 is 14 residues long. The V and J ends lost 1 base and 6 bases respectively, with 13 bases between them. CDR3 DNA: TGTGCCAGCAGTTTAGGTGGCCGCCGGGGCGAGCAGTACTTC. Encoded protein: CASSLGGRRGEQYF.

This clonotype appeared many times. V gene TRBV7-2 combines with J gene TRBJ1-6; 8 bases map to TRBD1. The CDR3 spans 13 residues. Looked up from germline, CDR1 is SGHTA and CDR2 is FQGNSA. V was clipped by 3 bases and J by 9 bases; unmatched bases: 1. The DNA for the CDR3 is TGTGCCAGCAGCTTCACAGGGGGTTCACCCCTCCACTTT. It encodes CASSFTGGSPLHF.

The sample holds a few counts of this clonotype. J is TRBJ2-5 and V is TRBV19, with 9 bases identical to TRBD1. After removal of 5 bases from V and 6 bases from J, the junction contained 7 bases not matched to a gene. The CDR3 totals 14 residues. Germline CDR1 and CDR2: LNHDA and SQIVND (reference sequence). As DNA, the CDR3 is TGTGCCAGTAGTGCTACAGGGGGCGCGAAGACCCAGTACTTC. It translates to CASSATGGAKTQYF.

Ten or more counts support this clonotype. A read error may explain this, as a much larger clone is one base away. The chain couples TRBV5-1 to TRBJ2-5; D call uncertain. The CDR3 runs to 14 residues. Per germline, CDR1 SGHRS and CDR2 YFSETQ. V lost 4 bases, J lost 3 bases, and 13 bases lay in between. CDR3 residues: CASSTGSEKETQYF. DNA for the CDR3: TGCGCCAGCAGCACCGGATCTGAGAAAGAGACCCAGTACTTC.

This clonotype was recorded at least ten times. The chain carries TRBV28 and TRBJ1-1; D unresolved. Per the germline V gene, CDR1 is MDHEN and CDR2 is SYDVKM. With 2 bases removed from V and 4 bases from J, the gap between germline ends came to 11 bases. This CDR3 comprises 14 residues. Written as DNA, the CDR3 is TGTGCCAGCAGTTTAGTCTCGCGGAGCACTGAAGCTTTCTTT. This translates into CASSLVSRSTEAFF. The variable domain in full, completed from reference TRBV28 and TRBJ1-1, reads DVKVTQSSRYLVKRTGEKVFLECVQDMDHENMFWYRQDPGLGLRLIYFSYDVKMKEKGDIPEGYSVSREKKERFSLILESASTNQTSMYLCASSLVSRSTEAFFGQGTRLTVV.

This clonotype was seen many times. V and J are TRBV19 and TRBJ1-1; 9 nucleotides agree with TRBD1. V was clipped by 7 bases and J by 5 bases; unmatched bases: 14. Germline values: CDR1 LNHDA, CDR2 SQIVND (reference sequence). This CDR3 comprises 16 residues. The chain's CDR3 is CASTLLPGQGQTEAFF. For the CDR3, the DNA is TGTGCCAGTACACTCTTGCCGGGACAGGGACAAACTGAAGCTTTCTTT.

This clonotype was observed many times. This chain uses TRBV11-1 with TRBJ2-5; 9 nucleotides align to TRBD2. The V gene's germline CDR1 is SGHAT and CDR2 FQDESV (reference sequence). V was pared by 4 bases and J by 4 bases, with 16 bases of the junction left unmatched. This CDR3 has 18 amino acids. The chain's CDR3 is CASSSLGGLARGAETQYF. The DNA of the CDR3 is TGTGCCAGCAGCTCCTTGGGTGGACTAGCGCGGGGCGCAGAGACCCAGTACTTC.